The rows below give T cell receptor beta chains drawn from one sample of a study of identical twins. TCRdb reprocessed the 5' RACE reads with MiXCR, giving one entry per CDR3 protein. This sample yields about 890,000 distinct CDR3 sequences, of which around an eighth are seen a single time; under 2% belongs to the top ten. Another study also made use of these data, one on yellow fever vaccine responses in identical twins.

The sequencing sample was made of PBMCs. All receptors come from a woman aged 18 to 35 in good health. Both conserved end residues are part of each CDR3. The order of the fields is V gene, clone size, D gene, J gene, CDR3 DNA, CDR3 protein. A D gene is named only where the DNA matches it firmly. For some rows the clone size is stated as once, few or many, or as a class when expanded; others skip it.

v_gene: TRBV20-1; abundance: NA; d_gene: NA; j_gene: TRBJ1-2; CDR3nt: TGCAGTGCTAGAGGACAGGCCCCATCCTATGGCTACACCTTC; CDR3aa: CSARGQAPSYGYTF
v_gene: TRBV7-6; abundance: NA; d_gene: TRBD1; j_gene: TRBJ1-3; CDR3nt: TGTGCCAGCAGCTTAATGGGGACAGGGAGCACTGGAAACACCATATATTTT; CDR3aa: CASSLMGTGSTGNTIYF
v_gene: TRBV7-2; abundance: NA; d_gene: TRBD1; j_gene: TRBJ1-5; CDR3nt: TGTGCCAGCAGCTCTCGACAGGGGGATCAGCCCCAGCATTTT; CDR3aa: CASSSRQGDQPQHF
v_gene: TRBV20-1; abundance: NA; d_gene: TRBD2; j_gene: TRBJ2-4; CDR3nt: TGCAGTGCTAGAGACCCGACCGGGGACTACCCAGTCATTCAGTACTTC; CDR3aa: CSARDPTGDYPVIQYF
v_gene: TRBV24-1; abundance: few; d_gene: TRBD2; j_gene: TRBJ2-2; CDR3nt: TGTGCCACCAGTGATCTACTAGCGGGCGGTAACACCGGGGAGCTGTTTTTT; CDR3aa: CATSDLLAGGNTGELFF
v_gene: TRBV4-1; abundance: many; d_gene: TRBD1; j_gene: TRBJ2-5; CDR3nt: TGCGCCAGCAGCCAAATCTCGGGACAGCTACAAGAGACCCAGTACTTC; CDR3aa: CASSQISGQLQETQYF
v_gene: TRBV19; abundance: NA; d_gene: NA; j_gene: TRBJ1-2; CDR3nt: TGTGCCAGTAGTACGTGGGATACCTATGGCTACACCTTC; CDR3aa: CASSTWDTYGYTF
v_gene: TRBV20-1; abundance: few; d_gene: TRBD2; j_gene: TRBJ2-5; CDR3nt: TGCAGTGCTAGGTCACCCGGGGGGGTTGCGGAGACCCAGTACTTC; CDR3aa: CSARSPGGVAETQYF
v_gene: TRBV12-3/TRBV12-4; abundance: NA; d_gene: TRBD2; j_gene: TRBJ2-1; CDR3nt: TGTGCCAGCAGTTTAGGCCGGGCTAGCGGGGATGAGCAGTTCTTC; CDR3aa: CASSLGRASGDEQFF
v_gene: TRBV9; abundance: few; d_gene: NA; j_gene: TRBJ1-1; CDR3nt: TGTGCCAGCAGCGGGGGAGGGAAAGTGAACACTGAAGCTTTCTTT; CDR3aa: CASSGGGKVNTEAFF
v_gene: TRBV2; abundance: NA; d_gene: NA; j_gene: TRBJ2-5; CDR3nt: TGTGCCAGCAGTAAAGATATCGTCCAAGAGACCCAGTACTTC; CDR3aa: CASSKDIVQETQYF
v_gene: TRBV28; abundance: many; d_gene: NA; j_gene: TRBJ2-1; CDR3nt: TGTGCCAGCAGTTTAGCCAGGGAAAGTTATGAGCAGTTCTTC; CDR3aa: CASSLARESYEQFF
v_gene: TRBV20-1; abundance: NA; d_gene: TRBD2; j_gene: TRBJ2-1; CDR3nt: TGCAGTGCTAGAGATGGGTTAGCGGGGTTC; CDR3aa: CSARDGLAGF
v_gene: TRBV11-2; abundance: many; d_gene: TRBD1; j_gene: TRBJ1-2; CDR3nt: TGTGCCAGCAGCAGTTCAGGGGGCGGTGGCTACACCTTC; CDR3aa: CASSSSGGGGYTF
v_gene: TRBV4-1; abundance: many; d_gene: TRBD2; j_gene: TRBJ2-5; CDR3nt: TGCGCCAGCAGCCTAATAGCGGGGTATCAAGAGACCCAGTACTTC; CDR3aa: CASSLIAGYQETQYF
v_gene: TRBV27; abundance: NA; d_gene: NA; j_gene: TRBJ1-2; CDR3nt: TGTGCCAGCAGGGGGAAAAACTATGGCTACACCTTC; CDR3aa: CASRGKNYGYTF
v_gene: TRBV20-1; abundance: NA; d_gene: TRBD1; j_gene: TRBJ2-2; CDR3nt: TGCAGTGCTAGTGGCCCTACTGGTACAGGGGTAAACACCGGGGAGCTGTTTTTT; CDR3aa: CSASGPTGTGVNTGELFF
v_gene: TRBV6-1; abundance: NA; d_gene: NA; j_gene: TRBJ2-3; CDR3nt: TGTGCCAGCAGACCTCTCGGGGGCACAGATACGCAGTATTTT; CDR3aa: CASRPLGGTDTQYF
v_gene: TRBV20-1; abundance: NA; d_gene: TRBD2; j_gene: TRBJ2-2; CDR3nt: TGCAGTGCTAGAGATTCCGCTAGCGGGGGGGCAAACACCGGGGAGCTGTTTTTT; CDR3aa: CSARDSASGGANTGELFF
v_gene: TRBV28; abundance: many; d_gene: NA; j_gene: TRBJ2-3; CDR3nt: TGTGCCAGCAGTGGACTACTGGGGCGCAGCACAGATACGCAGTATTTT; CDR3aa: CASSGLLGRSTDTQYF
v_gene: TRBV20-1; abundance: few; d_gene: NA; j_gene: TRBJ1-5; CDR3nt: TGCAGTGCTACTAAGGGCTATCAGCCCCAGCATTTT; CDR3aa: CSATKGYQPQHF
v_gene: TRBV7-9; abundance: NA; d_gene: NA; j_gene: TRBJ2-3; CDR3nt: TGTGCCAGCAGCTTACTTGGCGCGACGCAGTATTTT; CDR3aa: CASSLLGATQYF
v_gene: TRBV12-3/TRBV12-4; abundance: few; d_gene: TRBD1; j_gene: TRBJ2-3; CDR3nt: TGTGCCAGCAGTTCCTGGACAGGGGGCGCGTCAGATACGCAGTATTTT; CDR3aa: CASSSWTGGASDTQYF
v_gene: TRBV11-3; abundance: NA; d_gene: NA; j_gene: TRBJ2-3; CDR3nt: TGTGCCAGCAGCTTACTAGTAGCTGGCACAGATACGCAGTATTTT; CDR3aa: CASSLLVAGTDTQYF
v_gene: TRBV7-9; abundance: NA; d_gene: NA; j_gene: TRBJ1-2; CDR3nt: TGTGCCAGCAGTTCAACTGGAGGCGGGCGAGACATCTTC; CDR3aa: CASSSTGGGRDIF
v_gene: TRBV20-1; abundance: NA; d_gene: TRBD2; j_gene: TRBJ2-3; CDR3nt: TGCAGTGCTGTGACTAGCGGTCCCACAGATACGCAGTATTTT; CDR3aa: CSAVTSGPTDTQYF
v_gene: TRBV20-1; abundance: few; d_gene: NA; j_gene: TRBJ1-5; CDR3nt: TGCAGTGCTAGAGGGGCAGGGAGAAGCAATCAGCCCCAGCATTTT; CDR3aa: CSARGAGRSNQPQHF
v_gene: TRBV10-3; abundance: NA; d_gene: NA; j_gene: TRBJ1-2; CDR3nt: TGTGCCATCAGTGAAGGGTCGGGAAGCTATGGCTACACCTTC; CDR3aa: CAISEGSGSYGYTF
v_gene: TRBV2; abundance: NA; d_gene: NA; j_gene: TRBJ2-4; CDR3nt: TGTGCCAGCAGTGGATTAGGGATTGGTATTCAGTACTTC; CDR3aa: CASSGLGIGIQYF
v_gene: TRBV3-1; abundance: NA; d_gene: NA; j_gene: TRBJ2-3; CDR3nt: TGTGCCAGCAGCCCACAGACCTCGCAGCAGTATTTT; CDR3aa: CASSPQTSQQYF
v_gene: TRBV4-1; abundance: NA; d_gene: TRBD2; j_gene: TRBJ2-3; CDR3nt: TGCGCCAGCAGCCCGGGGGGTTACTCTAGCACAGATACGCAGTATTTT; CDR3aa: CASSPGGYSSTDTQYF
v_gene: TRBV7-2; abundance: NA; d_gene: NA; j_gene: TRBJ2-3; CDR3nt: TGTGCCAGCAGCTCGGACATAAACACAGATACGCAGTATTTT; CDR3aa: CASSSDINTDTQYF
v_gene: TRBV7-8; abundance: few; d_gene: NA; j_gene: TRBJ2-1; CDR3nt: TGTGCCAGCAGCTCCAAGACCGGGAGATCCTACAATGAGCAGTTCTTC; CDR3aa: CASSSKTGRSYNEQFF
v_gene: TRBV6-1; abundance: NA; d_gene: NA; j_gene: TRBJ1-2; CDR3nt: TGTGCCAGCAGTACGACAGGCTCCGGCGGGGCTAACTATGGCTACACCTTC; CDR3aa: CASSTTGSGGANYGYTF
v_gene: TRBV7-9; abundance: NA; d_gene: NA; j_gene: TRBJ2-7; CDR3nt: TGTGCCAGCAGCTCGGACATGTACGAGCAGTACTTC; CDR3aa: CASSSDMYEQYF
v_gene: TRBV20-1; abundance: few; d_gene: NA; j_gene: TRBJ2-7; CDR3nt: TGCAGTGCTAGAGCGGGTAACTTCTACGAGCAGTACTTC; CDR3aa: CSARAGNFYEQYF
v_gene: TRBV5-1; abundance: NA; d_gene: NA; j_gene: TRBJ1-1; CDR3nt: TGCGCCAGCAGCCCAGGTTTCCCTGTCGGCACTGAAGCTTTCTTT; CDR3aa: CASSPGFPVGTEAFF
v_gene: TRBV7-8; abundance: few; d_gene: NA; j_gene: TRBJ1-6; CDR3nt: TGTGCCAGCAGCCTCCCCTCGACCCTAGATTCACCCCTCCACTTT; CDR3aa: CASSLPSTLDSPLHF
v_gene: TRBV12-3/TRBV12-4; abundance: NA; d_gene: NA; j_gene: TRBJ2-1; CDR3nt: TGTGCCAGCAGTCCCCTGGGGGTTGGCCGCCACAATGAGCAGTTCTTC; CDR3aa: CASSPLGVGRHNEQFF
v_gene: TRBV12-3/TRBV12-4; abundance: NA; d_gene: TRBD2; j_gene: TRBJ2-1; CDR3nt: TGTGCCAGCAGTTTAGAGTTCGCGGGGGGGCGGGAGCAGTTCTTC; CDR3aa: CASSLEFAGGREQFF
v_gene: TRBV5-1; abundance: NA; d_gene: TRBD2; j_gene: TRBJ2-7; CDR3nt: TGCGCCAGCAGCTTGATGGGACTAGCGGGGGGATACGAGCAGTACTTC; CDR3aa: CASSLMGLAGGYEQYF
v_gene: TRBV5-1; abundance: NA; d_gene: TRBD2; j_gene: TRBJ2-2; CDR3nt: TGCGCCAGCAGCTTGTTGCCTAGCGGGATTACCGGGGAGCTGTTTTTT; CDR3aa: CASSLLPSGITGELFF
v_gene: TRBV2; abundance: few; d_gene: NA; j_gene: TRBJ1-5; CDR3nt: TGTGCCAGCAGTGAAGAAGCGGGCCAATTGAACAATCAGCCCCAGCATTTT; CDR3aa: CASSEEAGQLNNQPQHF
v_gene: TRBV10-3; abundance: few; d_gene: NA; j_gene: TRBJ1-1; CDR3nt: TGTGCCACATTAGGGACGTCGAACACTGAAGCTTTCTTT; CDR3aa: CATLGTSNTEAFF
v_gene: TRBV7-9; abundance: NA; d_gene: NA; j_gene: TRBJ2-1; CDR3nt: TGTGCCAGCAGCTTAGTCCGGACAGTTGCCTACAATGAGCAGTTCTTC; CDR3aa: CASSLVRTVAYNEQFF
v_gene: TRBV9; abundance: many; d_gene: NA; j_gene: TRBJ2-1; CDR3nt: TGTGCCAGCAGCGTAGGGGGCGGGAACGGCAAAGACAATGAGCAGTTCTTC; CDR3aa: CASSVGGGNGKDNEQFF
v_gene: TRBV29-1; abundance: many; d_gene: NA; j_gene: TRBJ2-1; CDR3nt: TGCAGCGTTGAAAGGGAAGTGAATGAGCAGTTCTTC; CDR3aa: CSVEREVNEQFF